This paragraph reports one T cell receptor beta chain. No cognate antigen has been identified for it. No much larger clone is present one base from it, and per-base qualities are unavailable. The data were obtained in a study of blood T cell repertoires in COVID-19 (dated by TCRdb to the early 2020s). For the wider study: Samples from collaborators originated in the United States, Italy and Spain and spanned both the acute and convalescent phases of COVID-19. Samples were obtained from the ongoing ImmuneRACE study (first 160 participants) and from over a thousand subjects provided by 6 global collaborators. The prospective study material was composed of cDNA or gDNA derived from T cells, B-cell-depleted T cells, or PBMCs. A freely available public database, intended as a resource for researchers studying the immune response to SARS-CoV-2, is where the repertoires were released. Deeply sampled blood TCRbeta repertoires from subjects exposed to, actively infected with, or recovered from COVID-19 were included in the dataset. Where available, HLA class I and class II types were taken from metadata supplied by the sample provider and were not determined by assay-based typing. The sample metadata nearly always contained a de-identified subject ID, COVID-19 status, age in years and sex. Study-wide conclusions, independent of this receptor: The amount of clinical and demographic metadata varied by source and participant and was provided uncurated.

Collaborating institutions collected whole blood in K2EDTA tubes following their own protocols. Collaborator samples were shipped for TCRbeta analysis as frozen whole blood, isolated PBMCs, or DNA extracted from either sample type. The immunoSEQ Assay, a bias-controlled multiplex PCR, was used to amplify TCRbeta CDR3 regions from genomic DNA. Per the original workflow: Nucleated cell counts per sample were estimated from amplification of reference gene primers within the assay. Sequence reads were collapsed and filtered to measure the absolute abundance of every unique TCRbeta CDR3 rearrangement. For each sample, productive Simpson clonality was calculated as the square root of Simpson's diversity index over productive rearrangements. Drawn from immuneACCESS, this table holds only the in-frame rearrangements with V and J called that TCRdb kept. Clones are partly lost; checked studies trace under half to an unresolved V gene and leave the rest unexplained. V and J calls and clone size follow that table, whereas D and trimming were derived from the DNA. This sample has about 28,000 clones in its table, and approximately 81% of those were observed once. About a sixth of the sample comes from the top ten.

CDR3 length: 18 amino acids, cysteine to phenylalanine. Only the CDR3 DNA stays, 54 bases, in frame from base 1. V is cut back by 2 bases and J by 0 bases, with 12 bases in the junction unmatched. According to the germline V gene (reference sequence), CDR1 reads SGHKS and CDR2 reads YYEKEE. The receptor comes from a woman aged 60-75 years with acute or convalescent COVID-19. The chain is assembled from TRBV5-5 and TRBJ1-1; TRBD1 matches 8 bases in the middle. The material sequenced was peripheral blood. The nucleotides read TGTGCCAGCAGCTTCCGGGGGAGGCAGGGGGCCTTGAACACTGAAGCTTTCTTT. This encodes CASSFRGRQGALNTEAFF. The reference TRBV5-5 and TRBJ1-1 proteins fill in what lies around the CDR3, so the full variable domain reads DAGVTQSPTHLIKTRGQQVTLRCSPISGHKSVSWYQQVLGQGPQFIFQYYEKEERGRGNFPDRFSARQFPNYSSELNVNALLLGDSALYLCASSFRGRQGALNTEAFFGQGTRLTVV.